This T cell receptor beta chain was sequenced in a study of breast tumors, draining lymph nodes, adjacent tissues. Each CDR3 protein is one row after TCRdb ran MiXCR on the multiplex PCR reads. The sample consists of some 110,000 distinct CDR3 sequences, around 30% of them appearing once. Axillary draining lymph nodes of breast cancer patients supplied the node samples. Findings and limits, study-wide: Tumor TCR diversity was below lymph nodes but above nontumor tissue.

This clonotype was seen many times. Its antigen is unknown. CDR3 size: 17 residues. Trimming cost V 0 bases and J 3 bases; bases outside gene matches: 5. Germline V lookup: CDR1 MNHNS, CDR2 SASEGT. This sequence was found in a female donor with breast cancer. Some clones in this sample may be carry-over from other donors' samples. The sequencing sample was made of axillary lymph node tissue. The V and J genes are TRBV6-1 and TRBJ2-2; 9 bases are a match to TRBD2. The CDR3 loop reads CASSEARGGAYTGELFF. In nucleotides, the CDR3 is TGTGCCAGCAGTGAAGCGCGGGGGGGCGCGTACACCGGGGAGCTGTTTTTT.